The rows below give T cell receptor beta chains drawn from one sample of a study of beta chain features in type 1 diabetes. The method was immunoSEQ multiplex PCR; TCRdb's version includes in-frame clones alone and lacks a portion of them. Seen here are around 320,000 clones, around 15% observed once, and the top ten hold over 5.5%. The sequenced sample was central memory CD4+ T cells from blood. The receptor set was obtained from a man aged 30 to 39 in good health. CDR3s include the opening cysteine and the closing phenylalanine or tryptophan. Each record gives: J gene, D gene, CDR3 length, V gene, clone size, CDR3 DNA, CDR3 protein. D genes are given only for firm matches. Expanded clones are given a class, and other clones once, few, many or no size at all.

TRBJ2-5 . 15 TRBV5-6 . TGTGCCAGCAGCATTGTTGGGGGATACCAAGAGACCCAGTACTTC CASSIVGGYQETQYF
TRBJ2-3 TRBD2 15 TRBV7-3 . TGTGCCAGCAGCCAGACTAGCGTCGACACAGATACGCAGTATTTT CASSQTSVDTDTQYF
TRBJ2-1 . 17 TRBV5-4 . TGTGCCAGCAGCATTTTTTCAGGGTTGGCGGGACGGAATGAGCAGTTCTTC CASSIFSGLAGRNEQFF
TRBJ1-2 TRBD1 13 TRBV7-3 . TGTGCCAGCAGCCTAGGACAGGGGACCGGCTACACCTTC CASSLGQGTGYTF
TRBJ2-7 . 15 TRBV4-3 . TGCGCCAGCAGCCAAGAAAACGGGCGCTTCTACGAGCAGTACTTC CASSQENGRFYEQYF
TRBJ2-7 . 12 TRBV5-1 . TGCGCCAGCAGCTTGGGTACCTACGAGCAGTACTTC CASSLGTYEQYF
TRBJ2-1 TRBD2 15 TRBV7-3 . TGTGCCAGCAGCCGGTCCCAGCGGGGCCACAATGAGCAGTTCTTC CASSRSQRGHNEQFF
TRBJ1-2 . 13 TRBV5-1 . TGCGCCAGCAGCTTACAGGAGAACTATGGCTACACCTTC CASSLQENYGYTF
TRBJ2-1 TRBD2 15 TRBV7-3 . TGTGCCAGCAGTGGCTCGGGACTAGGGTACAATGAGCAGTTCTTC CASSGSGLGYNEQFF
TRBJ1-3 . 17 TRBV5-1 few TGCGCCAGCAGCGGAACCCCACAGAGTCGCTCTGGAAACACCATATATTTT CASSGTPQSRSGNTIYF
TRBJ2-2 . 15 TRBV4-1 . TGCGCCAGCAGCCAAGTTACGTTGGGTGTAGGGGAGCTGTTTTTT CASSQVTLGVGELFF
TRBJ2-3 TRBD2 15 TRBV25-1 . TGTGCCAGCAGTGAATATAGCGGGGGAACAGATACGCAGTATTTT CASSEYSGGTDTQYF
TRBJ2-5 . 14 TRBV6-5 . TGTGCCAGCAGTTACGGGGCGGACCAAGAGACCCAGTACTTC CASSYGADQETQYF
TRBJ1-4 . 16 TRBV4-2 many TGTGCCAGCAGCAAGGAGCTCAGGACCGACAATGAAAAACTGTTTTTT CASSKELRTDNEKLFF
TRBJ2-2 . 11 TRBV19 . TGTGCCAGTAGTATAACCGGGGAGCTGTTTTTT CASSITGELFF
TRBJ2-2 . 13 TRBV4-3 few TGCGCCAGCAGCCAACTCCAGGCCGGGGAGCTGTTTTTT CASSQLQAGELFF
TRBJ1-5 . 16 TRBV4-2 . TGTGCCAGCAGCCAAGATTCTAGTGGAAGCAATCAGCCCCAGCATTTT CASSQDSSGSNQPQHF
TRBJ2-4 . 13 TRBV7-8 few TGTGCCAGCAGCTTAGTTCCGGGAAACATTCAGTACTTC CASSLVPGNIQYF
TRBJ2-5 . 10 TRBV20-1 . TGCAGTGCTGAGAACGAGACCCAGTACTTC CSAENETQYF
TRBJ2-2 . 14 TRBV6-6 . TGTGCCGCCTCGACAGGCTCGAACACCGGGGAGCTGTTTTTT CAASTGSNTGELFF
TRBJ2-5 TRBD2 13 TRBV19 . TGTGCCAGTACATCACTAGCGGAAGAGACCCAGTACTTC CASTSLAEETQYF
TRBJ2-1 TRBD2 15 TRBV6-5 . TGTGCCAGCAGGGGAAGACTAGCGGGAGTCAATGAGCAGTTCTTC CASRGRLAGVNEQFF
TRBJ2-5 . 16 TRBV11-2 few TGTGCCAGCAGCCCGCCGTCAGATCCCGTTGGGAAGACCCAGTACTTC CASSPPSDPVGKTQYF
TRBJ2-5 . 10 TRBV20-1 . TGCAGTGCCCACACTAAGACCCAGTACTTC CSAHTKTQYF
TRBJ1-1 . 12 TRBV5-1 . TGCGCCAGCAGCTCTGACTTCTCTGAAGCTTTCTTT CASSSDFSEAFF